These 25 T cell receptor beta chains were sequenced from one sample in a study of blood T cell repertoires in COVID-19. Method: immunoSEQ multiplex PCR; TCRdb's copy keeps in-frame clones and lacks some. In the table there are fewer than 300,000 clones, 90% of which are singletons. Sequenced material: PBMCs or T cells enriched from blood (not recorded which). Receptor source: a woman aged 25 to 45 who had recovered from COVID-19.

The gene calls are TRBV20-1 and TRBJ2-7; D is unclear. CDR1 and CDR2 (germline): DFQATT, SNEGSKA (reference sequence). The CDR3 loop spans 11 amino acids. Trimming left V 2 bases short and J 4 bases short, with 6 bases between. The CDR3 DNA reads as TGCAGTGCTAGATCTATTTACGAGCAGTACTTC. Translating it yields CSARSIYEQYF.

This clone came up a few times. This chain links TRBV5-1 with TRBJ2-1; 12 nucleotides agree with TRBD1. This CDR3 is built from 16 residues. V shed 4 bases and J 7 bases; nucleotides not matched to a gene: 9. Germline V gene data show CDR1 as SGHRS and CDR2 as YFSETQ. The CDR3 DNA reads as TGCGCCAGCAGCAACACCGGGACAGGGGGCTGGAATGAGCAGTTCTTC. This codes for CASSNTGTGGWNEQFF.

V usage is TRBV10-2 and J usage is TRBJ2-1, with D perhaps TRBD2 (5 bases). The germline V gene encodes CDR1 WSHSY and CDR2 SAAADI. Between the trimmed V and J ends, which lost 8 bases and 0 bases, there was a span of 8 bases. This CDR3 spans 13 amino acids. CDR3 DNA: TGCGCCAGCTCGGGGAGCTCCTACAATGAGCAGTTCTTC. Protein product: CASSGSSYNEQFF.

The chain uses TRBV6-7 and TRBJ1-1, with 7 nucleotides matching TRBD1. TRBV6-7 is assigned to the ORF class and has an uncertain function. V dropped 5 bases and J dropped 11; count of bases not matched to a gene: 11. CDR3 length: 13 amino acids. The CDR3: CASSPTGTLAAFF. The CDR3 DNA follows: TGTGCCAGCAGTCCGACAGGGACTTTGGCCGCTTTCTTT.

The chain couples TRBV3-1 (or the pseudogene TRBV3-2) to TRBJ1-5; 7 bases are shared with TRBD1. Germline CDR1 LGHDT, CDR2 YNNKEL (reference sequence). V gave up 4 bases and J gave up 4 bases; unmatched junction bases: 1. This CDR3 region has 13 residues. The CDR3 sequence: CASSRTGNQPQHF. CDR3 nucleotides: TGTGCCAGCAGCCGGACAGGTAATCAGCCCCAGCATTTT.

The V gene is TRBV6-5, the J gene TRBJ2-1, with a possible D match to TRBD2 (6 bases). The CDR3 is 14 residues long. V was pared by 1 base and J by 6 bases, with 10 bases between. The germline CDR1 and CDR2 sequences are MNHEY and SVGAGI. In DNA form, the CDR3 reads TGTGCCAGCAGTTACTACCGGGGAGGCAATGAGCAGTTCTTC. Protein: CASSYYRGGNEQFF.

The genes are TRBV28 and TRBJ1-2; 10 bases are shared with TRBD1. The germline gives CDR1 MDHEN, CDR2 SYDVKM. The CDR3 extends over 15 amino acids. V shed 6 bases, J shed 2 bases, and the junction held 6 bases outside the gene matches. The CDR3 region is CASRGQGTENYGYTF. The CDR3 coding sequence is TGTGCCAGCAGGGGACAGGGGACCGAGAACTATGGCTACACCTTC.

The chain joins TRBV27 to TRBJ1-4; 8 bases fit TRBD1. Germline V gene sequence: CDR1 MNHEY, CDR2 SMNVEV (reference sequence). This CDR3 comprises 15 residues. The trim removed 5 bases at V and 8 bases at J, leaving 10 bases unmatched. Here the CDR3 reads CASSQSTGAREKLFF. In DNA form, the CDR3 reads TGTGCCAGCAGTCAATCGACAGGGGCTCGAGAAAAACTGTTTTTT.

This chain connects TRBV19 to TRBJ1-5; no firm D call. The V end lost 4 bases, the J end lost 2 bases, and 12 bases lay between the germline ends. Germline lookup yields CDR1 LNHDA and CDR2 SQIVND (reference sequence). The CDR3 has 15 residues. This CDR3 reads CASSKISVGNQPQHF. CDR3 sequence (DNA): TGTGCCAGTAGTAAAATATCGGTGGGCAATCAGCCCCAGCATTTT.

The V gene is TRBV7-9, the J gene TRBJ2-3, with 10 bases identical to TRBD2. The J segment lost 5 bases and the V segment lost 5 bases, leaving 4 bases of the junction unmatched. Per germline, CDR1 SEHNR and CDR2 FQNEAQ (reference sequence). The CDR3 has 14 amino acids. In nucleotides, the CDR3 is TGTGCCAGCAGCCCCAGACTAGCGGGAGATACGCAGTATTTT. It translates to CASSPRLAGDTQYF. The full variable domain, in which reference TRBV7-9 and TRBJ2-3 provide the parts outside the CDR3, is DTGVSQNPRHKITKRGQNVTFRCDPISEHNRLYWYRQTLGQGPEFLTYFQNEAQLEKSRLLSDRFSAERPKGSFSTLEIQRTEQGDSAMYLCASSPRLAGDTQYFGPGTRLTVL.

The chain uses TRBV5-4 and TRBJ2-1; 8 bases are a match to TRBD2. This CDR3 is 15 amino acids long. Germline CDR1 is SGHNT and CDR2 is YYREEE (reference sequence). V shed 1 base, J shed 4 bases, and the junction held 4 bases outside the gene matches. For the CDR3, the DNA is TGTGCCAGCAGCTTGACGGCTAGCGGGTACAATGAGCAGTTCTTC. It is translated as CASSLTASGYNEQFF.

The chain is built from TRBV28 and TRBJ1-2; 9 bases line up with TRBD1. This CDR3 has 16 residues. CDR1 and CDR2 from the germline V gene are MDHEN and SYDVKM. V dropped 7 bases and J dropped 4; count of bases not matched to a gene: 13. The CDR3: CASNTGGAGGSYGYTF. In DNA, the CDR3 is TGTGCCAGCAATACAGGGGGCGCGGGCGGGAGCTATGGCTACACCTTC.

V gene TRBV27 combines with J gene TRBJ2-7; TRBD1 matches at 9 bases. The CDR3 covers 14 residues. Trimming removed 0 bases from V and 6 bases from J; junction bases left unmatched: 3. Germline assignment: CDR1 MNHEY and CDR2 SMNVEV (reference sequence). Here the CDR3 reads CASSLSGQGREQYF. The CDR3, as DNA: TGTGCCAGCAGTTTATCGGGACAGGGACGCGAGCAGTACTTC.

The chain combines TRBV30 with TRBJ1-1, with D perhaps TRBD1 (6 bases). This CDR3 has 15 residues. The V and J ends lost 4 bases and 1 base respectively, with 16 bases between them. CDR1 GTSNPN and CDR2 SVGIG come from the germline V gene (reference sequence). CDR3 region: CAWNRVRGPNTEAFF. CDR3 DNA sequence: TGTGCCTGGAACAGGGTCAGGGGACCGAACACTGAAGCTTTCTTT.

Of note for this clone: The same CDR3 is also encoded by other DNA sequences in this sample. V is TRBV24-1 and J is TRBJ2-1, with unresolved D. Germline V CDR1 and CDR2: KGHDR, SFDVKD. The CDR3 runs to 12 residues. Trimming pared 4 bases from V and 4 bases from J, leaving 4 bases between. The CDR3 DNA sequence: TGTGCCACCAGTGACCCGTACAATGAGCAGTTCTTC. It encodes CATSDPYNEQFF.

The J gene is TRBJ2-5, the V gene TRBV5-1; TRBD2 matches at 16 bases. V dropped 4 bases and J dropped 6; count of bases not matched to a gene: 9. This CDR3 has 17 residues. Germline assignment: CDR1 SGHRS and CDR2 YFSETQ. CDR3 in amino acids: CASSPGLAGGEGKTQYF. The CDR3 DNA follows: TGCGCCAGCAGCCCGGGACTAGCGGGAGGGGAGGGAAAGACCCAGTACTTC.

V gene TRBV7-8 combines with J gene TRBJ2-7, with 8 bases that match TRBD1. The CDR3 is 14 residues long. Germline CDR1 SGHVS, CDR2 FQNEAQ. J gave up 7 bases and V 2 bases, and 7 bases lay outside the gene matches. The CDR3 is CASSLTGTGGEQYF. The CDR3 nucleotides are TGTGCCAGCAGCTTAACCGGGACAGGCGGAGAGCAGTACTTC.

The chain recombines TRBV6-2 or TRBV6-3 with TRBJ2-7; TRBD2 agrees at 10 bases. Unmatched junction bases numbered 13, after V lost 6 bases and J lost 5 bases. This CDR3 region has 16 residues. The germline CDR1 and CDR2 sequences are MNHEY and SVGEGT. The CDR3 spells CASSREAGGPPNEQYF. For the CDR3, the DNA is TGTGCCAGCAGCCGCGAAGCGGGAGGGCCGCCAAACGAGCAGTACTTC.

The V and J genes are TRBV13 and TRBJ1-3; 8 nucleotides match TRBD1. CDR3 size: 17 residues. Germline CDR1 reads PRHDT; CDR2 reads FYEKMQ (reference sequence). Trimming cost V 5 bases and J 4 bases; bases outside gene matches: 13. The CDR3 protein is CASSLRRPTGAGNTIYF. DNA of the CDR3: TGTGCCAGCAGCCTCAGGCGCCCGACAGGGGCAGGAAACACCATATATTTT.

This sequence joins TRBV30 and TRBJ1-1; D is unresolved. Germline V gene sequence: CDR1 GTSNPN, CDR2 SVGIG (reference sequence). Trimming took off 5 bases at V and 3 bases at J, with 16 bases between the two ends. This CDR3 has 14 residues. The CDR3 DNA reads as TGTGCCTGGCAAAATAATCAGGTGGACACTGAAGCTTTCTTT. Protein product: CAWQNNQVDTEAFF. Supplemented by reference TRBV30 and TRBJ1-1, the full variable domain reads SQTIHQWPATLVQPVGSPLSLECTVEGTSNPNLYWYRQAAGRGLQLLFYSVGIGQISSEVPQNLSASRPQDRQFILSSKKLLLSDSGFYLCAWQNNQVDTEAFFGQGTRLTVV.

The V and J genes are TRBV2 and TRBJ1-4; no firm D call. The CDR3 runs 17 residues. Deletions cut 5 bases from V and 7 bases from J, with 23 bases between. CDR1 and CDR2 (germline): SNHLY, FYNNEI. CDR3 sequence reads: CASSLRGPAAQSEKLFF. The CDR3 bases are TGTGCCAGCAGTCTCCGCGGGCCGGCTGCCCAAAGTGAAAAACTGTTTTTT.

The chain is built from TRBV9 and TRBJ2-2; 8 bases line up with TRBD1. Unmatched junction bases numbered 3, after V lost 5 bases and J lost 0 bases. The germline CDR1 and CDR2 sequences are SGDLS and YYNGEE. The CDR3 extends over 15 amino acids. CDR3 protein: CASSRQGTNTGELFF. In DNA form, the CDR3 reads TGTGCCAGCAGTAGACAGGGGACGAACACCGGGGAGCTGTTTTTT.

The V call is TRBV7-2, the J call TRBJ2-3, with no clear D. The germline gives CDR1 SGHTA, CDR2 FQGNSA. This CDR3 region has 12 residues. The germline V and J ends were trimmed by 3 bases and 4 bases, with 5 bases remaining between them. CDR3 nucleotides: TGTGCCAGCAGCTTCTCCCCAGATACGCAGTATTTT. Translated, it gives CASSFSPDTQYF.

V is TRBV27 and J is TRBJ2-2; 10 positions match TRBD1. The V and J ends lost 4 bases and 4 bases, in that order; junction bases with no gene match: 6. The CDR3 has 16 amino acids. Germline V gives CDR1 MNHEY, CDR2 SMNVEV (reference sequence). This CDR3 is CASSSPGQGLTGELFF. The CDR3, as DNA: TGTGCCAGCAGTTCTCCGGGACAGGGGCTCACCGGGGAGCTGTTTTTT.

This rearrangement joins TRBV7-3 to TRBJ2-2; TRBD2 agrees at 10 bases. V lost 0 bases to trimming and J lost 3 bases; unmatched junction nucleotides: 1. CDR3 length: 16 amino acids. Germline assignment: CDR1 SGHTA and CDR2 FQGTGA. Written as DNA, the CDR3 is TGTGCCAGCAGCTTAACGACTAGCGGGTACACCGGGGAGCTGTTTTTT. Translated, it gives CASSLTTSGYTGELFF.